This T cell receptor (beta chain) originates from a study of T cell responses to AZD1222 COVID-19 vaccine. Study results and limitations: Of spike-specific TCRs, nearly half reportedly target regions left unmutated in variants.

Concerning this clone: What it recognizes is unknown.

This table comes from immunoSEQ multiplex PCR, and its TCRdb copy is limited to in-frame clones, with some not included. The sample yields 150,000 or so clones, about 92% seen once. This material consisted of peripheral blood, taken on day 0 of MenACWY control vaccination. This TCR was recovered from an adult in good health.

Written as DNA, the CDR3 is TGTGCCAGCAGTTTATTCGGGGGGAGGACGTCCTACGAGCAGTACTTC. Residues: CASSLFGGRTSYEQYF. V gene TRBV27 combines with J gene TRBJ2-7, with TRBD2 matching 7 bases. The J segment lost 1 base and the V segment lost 1 base, leaving 7 bases of the junction unmatched. There are 16 residues in the CDR3. Germline V CDR1 and CDR2: MNHEY, SMNVEV (reference sequence).